This TCR beta chain is drawn from a study of shared clonotypes between healthy human individuals. Germline V gene sequence: CDR1 DFQATT, CDR2 SNEGSKA (reference sequence). This CDR3 has 10 residues. The V gene lost 3 bases and the J gene lost 13 bases, with 10 bases spanning the gap. Generated by immunoSEQ multiplex PCR, the TCRdb table keeps only in-frame clones and is missing some. The repertoire holds about 2.5 million clones, with around 92% as singletons. This clone was found a few times. This receptor was taken from a man aged 18-30 years in good health. Some clones in this sample may be carry-over from other donors' samples. V gene TRBV20-1 combines with J gene TRBJ2-1; possibly TRBD1 for D (5 bases). Sequencing used naive CD4+ T cells from PBMCs. Subset given: CD45RA+ positively selected. The CDR3, as DNA: TGCAGTGCTAGGGGCGACAGCCAGTTCTTC. Translation: CSARGDSQFF.